This T cell receptor beta chain was sequenced for a study of T cells in Graves' hyperthyroidism and ophthalmopathy. Amplification yielded TCR beta CDR3 regions, with RNA transcripts as the source. First-round RT-PCR with HTBI primers amplified the TCR CDR3 region. One entry per CDR3 protein results from TCRdb running MiXCR on the multiplex PCR reads. The sample has roughly 700,000 distinct CDR3 sequences, around a third seen once; the top ten hold less than 35%. Whole-study results and caveats: In the blood, most expanded thyroid clonotypes above 0.001 appeared as well.

This clonotype was seen ten or more times. As yet, its antigen is unknown. Trimming left V 0 bases short and J 0 bases short, with 9 bases between. The CDR3 is 15 residues long. Patients showing uncontrolled infection, other autoimmune disease, pregnancy or lactation were ineligible. The receptor's source is a woman between 40 and 55 years old with Graves' hyperthyroidism. Sample: blood. This chain links TRBV12-3 or TRBV12-4 with TRBJ2-7; the D call may be TRBD1 or TRBD2 (5 bases each). CDR3 residues: CASSLAGVDSYEQYF. The CDR3 DNA sequence: TGTGCCAGCAGTTTAGCGGGGGTGGACTCCTACGAGCAGTACTTC.